This note documents a single T cell receptor (beta chain) sequence. Its antigen is currently not known. No much larger clonotype is one base removed from it; base qualities were not supplied. Before undergoing thyroid surgery, none of the patients had been given any kind of treatment. The study retrospectively analysed patient clinical samples collected from the early 2010s to the late 2010s using T-cell receptor beta sequencing. The CDR3 measures 12 amino acids from cysteine to phenylalanine. The sequence is cut down to CDR3 DNA, 36 bases in frame from base 1. CDR1 is given as PRHDT and CDR2 as FYEKMQ, both from the germline V gene (reference sequence). V loses 5 bases of germline sequence and J loses 11 bases, and the interval between the two ends is 13 bases. The data originate from a study of metastatic and nonmetastatic thyroid tumors (dated by TCRdb to 2020 to 2022). Regarding the research as a whole: For patients with malignant and with benign thyroid disease, the researchers compared repertoires between peripheral blood samples and tumor or nodule tissue samples.

Summary of the overall study and its limitations: In both blood and tumor samples, TCR beta diversity was reported to be significantly higher in malignant tumors than in benign nodules.

Receptor amplification or capture employed PCR. The sequencer was an Illumina HiSeq 4000. The TCR beta-chain CDR3 region of each patient was profiled by high-throughput sequencing. The authors' analysis ran thus. A classifier to discriminate distant-metastatic papillary thyroid cancer patients was built from CDR3 differences across clinicopathological groups. The Shannon index was used to measure repertoire diversity, and the Morisita-Horn index was used to measure how similar tumor and blood repertoires were. Starting from the raw public reads, TCRdb applied fastp trimming at Q25, assembled clones with MiXCR and retained in-frame beta chains. The V and J calls were not made by the authors but by TCRdb's processing. The sample contains roughly 59,000 clones, 15% to 20% of them found a single time. The ten largest clonotypes hold about a tenth of the sample.

Source material: blood. The rearrangement joined TRBV13 to TRBJ2-1, with the D segment possibly TRBD1 or TRBD2, each aligning over 5 bases. This TCR came from a male donor with papillary thyroid cancer or a benign thyroid nodule (not recorded which). Some clones in this sample may be carry-over from other donors' samples. The CDR3 reads CASSEGLNQQFF. The DNA sequence is TGTGCCAGCAGCGAGGGGCTGAACCAGCAGTTCTTC.